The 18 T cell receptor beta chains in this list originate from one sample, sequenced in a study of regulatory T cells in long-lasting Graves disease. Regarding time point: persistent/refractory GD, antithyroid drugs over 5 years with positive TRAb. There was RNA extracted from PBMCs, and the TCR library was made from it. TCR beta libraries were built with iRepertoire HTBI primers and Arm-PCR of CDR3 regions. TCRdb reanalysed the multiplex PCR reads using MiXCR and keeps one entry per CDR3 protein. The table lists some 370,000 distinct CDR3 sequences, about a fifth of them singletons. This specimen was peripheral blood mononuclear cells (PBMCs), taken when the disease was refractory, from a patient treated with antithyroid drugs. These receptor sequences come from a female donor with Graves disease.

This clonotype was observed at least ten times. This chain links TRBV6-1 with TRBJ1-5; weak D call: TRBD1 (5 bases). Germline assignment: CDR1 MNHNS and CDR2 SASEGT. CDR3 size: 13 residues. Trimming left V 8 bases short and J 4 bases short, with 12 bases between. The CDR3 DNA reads TGTGCCAGCCTTGTGGGGGGGAATCAGCCCCAGCATTTT. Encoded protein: CASLVGGNQPQHF.

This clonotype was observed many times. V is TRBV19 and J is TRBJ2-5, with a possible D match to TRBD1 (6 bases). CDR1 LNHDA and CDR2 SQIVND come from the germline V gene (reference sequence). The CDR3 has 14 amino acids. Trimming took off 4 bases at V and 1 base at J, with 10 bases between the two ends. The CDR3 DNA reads TGTGCCAGTAGTAAAACAGGGTTCCAAGAGACCCAGTACTTC. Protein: CASSKTGFQETQYF. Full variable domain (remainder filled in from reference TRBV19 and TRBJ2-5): DGGITQSPKYLFRKEGQNVTLSCEQNLNHDAMYWYRQDPGQGLRLIYYSQIVNDFQKGDIAEGYSVSREKKESFPLTVTSAQKNPTAFYLCASSKTGFQETQYFGPGTRLLVL.

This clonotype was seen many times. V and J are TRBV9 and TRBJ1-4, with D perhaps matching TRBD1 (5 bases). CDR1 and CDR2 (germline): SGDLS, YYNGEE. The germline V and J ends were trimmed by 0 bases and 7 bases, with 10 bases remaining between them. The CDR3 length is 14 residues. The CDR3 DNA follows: TGTGCCAGCAGCGTAGGGGTGGGACCTGAAAAACTGTTTTTT. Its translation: CASSVGVGPEKLFF.

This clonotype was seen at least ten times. The CDR3 spells CASSLARGGDHGYTF. Here the CDR3 DNA reads TGTGCCAGCAGCTTGGCCAGGGGAGGTGATCATGGCTACACCTTC. This chain uses TRBV5-6 with TRBJ1-2; TRBD1 might be the D (6 bases). Germline V CDR1 and CDR2: SGHDT, YYEEEE. This CDR3 is 15 amino acids long. Trimming took 0 bases from V and 6 from J, leaving 15 bases between them.

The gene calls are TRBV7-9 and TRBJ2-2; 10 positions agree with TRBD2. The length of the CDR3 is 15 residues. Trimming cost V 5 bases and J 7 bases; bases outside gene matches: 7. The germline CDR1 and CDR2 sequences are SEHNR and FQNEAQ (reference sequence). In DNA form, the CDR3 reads TGTGCCAGCAGCACGAGCGGGAGGGCGGACGGGGAGCTGTTTTTT. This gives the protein CASSTSGRADGELFF.

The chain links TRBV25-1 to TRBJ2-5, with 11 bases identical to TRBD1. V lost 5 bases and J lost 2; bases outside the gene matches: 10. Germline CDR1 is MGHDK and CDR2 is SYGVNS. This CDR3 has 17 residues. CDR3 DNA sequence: TGTGCCAGCAGTCCCGCCCCGGGACAGGGGGAGCAAGAGACCCAGTACTTC. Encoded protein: CASSPAPGQGEQETQYF.

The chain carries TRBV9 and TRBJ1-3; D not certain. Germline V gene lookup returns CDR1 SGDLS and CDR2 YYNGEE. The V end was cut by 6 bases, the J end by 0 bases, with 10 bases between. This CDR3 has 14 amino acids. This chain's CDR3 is CASTRDTSGNTIYF. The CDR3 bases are TGTGCCAGCACTCGGGATACCTCTGGAAACACCATATATTTT.

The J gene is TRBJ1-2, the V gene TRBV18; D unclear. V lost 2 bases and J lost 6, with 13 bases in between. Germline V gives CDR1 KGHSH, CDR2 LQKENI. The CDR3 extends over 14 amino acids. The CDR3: CASSPKETRHGYTF. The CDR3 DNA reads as TGTGCCAGCTCACCAAAGGAAACAAGGCATGGCTACACCTTC.

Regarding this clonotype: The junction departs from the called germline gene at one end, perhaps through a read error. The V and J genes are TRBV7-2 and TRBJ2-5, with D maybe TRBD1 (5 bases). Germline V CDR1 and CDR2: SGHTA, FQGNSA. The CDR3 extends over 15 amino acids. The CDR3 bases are TGTGCCAGCACCTTATATCCTAGGGGTGTGGAGACCCAGTACTTC. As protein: CASTLYPRGVETQYF.

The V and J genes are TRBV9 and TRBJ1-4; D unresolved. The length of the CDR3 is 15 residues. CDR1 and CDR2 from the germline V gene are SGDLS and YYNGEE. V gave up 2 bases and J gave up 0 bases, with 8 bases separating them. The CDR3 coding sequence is TGTGCCAGCAGCGTGTCTCCAGCAACTAATGAAAAACTGTTTTTT. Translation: CASSVSPATNEKLFF.

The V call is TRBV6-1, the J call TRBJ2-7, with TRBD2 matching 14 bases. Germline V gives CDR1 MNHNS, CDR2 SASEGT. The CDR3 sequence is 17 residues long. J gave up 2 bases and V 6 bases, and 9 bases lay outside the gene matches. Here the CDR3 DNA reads TGTGCCAGCAGGGGATCCGGGACTAGCGGGAGCGCCTACGAGCAGTACTTC. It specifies CASRGSGTSGSAYEQYF.

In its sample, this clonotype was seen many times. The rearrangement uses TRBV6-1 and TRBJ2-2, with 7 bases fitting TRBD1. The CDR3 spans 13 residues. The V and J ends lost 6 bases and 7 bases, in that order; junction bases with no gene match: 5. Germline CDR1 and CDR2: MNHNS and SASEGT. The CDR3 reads CASSLQGIGELFF. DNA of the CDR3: TGTGCCAGCAGCCTACAGGGGATCGGGGAGCTGTTTTTT.

DNA of the CDR3: TGCGCCAGCAGCCAAGGGACGGGGCCGGGCACCGGGGAGCTGTTTTTT. This sequence encodes CASSQGTGPGTGELFF. This chain joins TRBV4-3 and TRBJ2-2; the D call may be TRBD1 or TRBD2 (5 bases each). CDR1 is LGHNA and CDR2 is YSLEER in the germline V gene. CDR3 size: 16 residues. Trimming pared 1 base from V and 4 bases from J, leaving 13 bases between.

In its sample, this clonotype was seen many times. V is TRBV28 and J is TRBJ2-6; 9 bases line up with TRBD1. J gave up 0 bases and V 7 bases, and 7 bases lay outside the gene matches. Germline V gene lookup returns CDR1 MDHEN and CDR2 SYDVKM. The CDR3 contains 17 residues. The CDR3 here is CASTKTGGISGANVLTF. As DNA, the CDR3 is TGTGCCAGCACGAAGACAGGGGGGATCTCTGGGGCCAACGTCCTGACTTTC.

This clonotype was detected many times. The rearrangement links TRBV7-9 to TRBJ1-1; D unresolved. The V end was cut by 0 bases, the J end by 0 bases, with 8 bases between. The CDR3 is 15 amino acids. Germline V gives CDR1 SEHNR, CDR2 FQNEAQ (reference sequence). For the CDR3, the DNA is TGTGCCAGCAGCTTAGCGGGTACAGTGAACACTGAAGCTTTCTTT. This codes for CASSLAGTVNTEAFF.

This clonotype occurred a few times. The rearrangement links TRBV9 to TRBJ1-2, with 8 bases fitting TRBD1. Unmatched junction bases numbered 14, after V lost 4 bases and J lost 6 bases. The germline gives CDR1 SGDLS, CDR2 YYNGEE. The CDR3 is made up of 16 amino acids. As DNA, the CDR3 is TGTGCCAGCAGCCAAATTATCATGGACAGGGAGGATGGCTACACCTTC. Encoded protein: CASSQIIMDREDGYTF.

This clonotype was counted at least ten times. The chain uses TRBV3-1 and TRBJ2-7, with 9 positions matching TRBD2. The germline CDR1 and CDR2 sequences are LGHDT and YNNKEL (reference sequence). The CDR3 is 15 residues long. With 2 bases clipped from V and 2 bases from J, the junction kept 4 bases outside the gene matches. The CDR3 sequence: CASSQPSGAAYEQYF. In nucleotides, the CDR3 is TGTGCCAGCAGCCAACCTAGCGGGGCCGCCTACGAGCAGTACTTC.

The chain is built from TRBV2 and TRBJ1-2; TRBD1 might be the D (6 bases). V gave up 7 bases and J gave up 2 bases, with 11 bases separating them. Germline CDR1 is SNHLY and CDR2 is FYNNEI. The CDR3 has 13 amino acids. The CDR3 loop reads CASNRDTNYGYTF. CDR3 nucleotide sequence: TGTGCCAGCAACCGGGACACCAACTATGGCTACACCTTC.